The 21 T cell receptor beta chains presented below share a single source sample, sequenced in a study of blood T cell repertoires in COVID-19. The method was immunoSEQ multiplex PCR; TCRdb's version includes in-frame clones alone and lacks a portion of them. This table has approximately 150,000 clones, 84% appearing once. The sample was peripheral blood. The receptors originated from a woman in her fifties or sixties in a cohort sampled during active or convalescent COVID-19.

The chain uses TRBV28 and TRBJ2-1; D may be TRBD1 (6 bases). CDR1 is MDHEN and CDR2 is SYDVKM in the germline V gene. V shed 7 bases and J shed 3 bases, with 16 bases lying between them. There are 15 residues in the CDR3. Written as DNA, the CDR3 is TGTGCCAGCAACAAACTCTGGACAGTCTACAATGAGCAGTTCTTC. Residues: CASNKLWTVYNEQFF. Full variable domain (outside the CDR3, taken from reference TRBV28 and TRBJ2-1): DVKVTQSSRYLVKRTGEKVFLECVQDMDHENMFWYRQDPGLGLRLIYFSYDVKMKEKGDIPEGYSVSREKKERFSLILESASTNQTSMYLCASNKLWTVYNEQFFGPGTRLTVL.

V gene TRBV3-1 (or the pseudogene TRBV3-2) combines with J gene TRBJ1-2; possible D gene TRBD1, 6 bases. Germline CDR1 LGHDT, CDR2 YNNKEL (reference sequence). The V and J ends lost 1 base and 4 bases respectively, with 13 bases between them. The CDR3 is 15 amino acids. The DNA for the CDR3 is TGTGCCAGCAGCCAAGGACCGACAGGAGCCTATGGCTACACCTTC. This codes for CASSQGPTGAYGYTF.

The V and J genes are TRBV7-2 and TRBJ2-2; TRBD2 agrees at 14 bases. CDR1 is SGHTA, CDR2 FQGNSA, per germline. CDR3 length: 19 residues. V gave up 5 bases and J gave up 4 bases; unmatched junction bases: 12. The CDR3 coding sequence is TGTGCCAGCAGCACCCGGACTAGCGGGGGGTGGTCGGGCACCGGGGAGCTGTTTTTT. It encodes CASSTRTSGGWSGTGELFF.

The V gene is TRBV5-6, the J gene TRBJ1-2, with 7 bases fitting TRBD1. The CDR3 runs 16 residues. Germline CDR1 SGHDT, CDR2 YYEEEE. After removal of 4 bases from V and 7 bases from J, the junction contained 16 bases not matched to a gene. CDR3 amino acids: CASSQKEAGTASGYTF. As DNA, the CDR3 is TGTGCCAGCAGCCAGAAAGAAGCCGGGACAGCGAGTGGCTACACCTTC.

The V and J genes are TRBV20-1 and TRBJ1-3; D gene uncertain. The CDR3 extends over 10 amino acids. Germline assignment: CDR1 DFQATT and CDR2 SNEGSKA (reference sequence). Trimming cost V 6 bases and J 8 bases, with 8 bases left between them. Written as DNA, the CDR3 is TGCAGTGCGCGCCGGGACACCATATATTTT. Its translation is CSARRDTIYF.

This chain's CDR3 is CSVSGTGANVLTF. The CDR3 coding sequence is TGCAGCGTATCAGGGACTGGGGCCAACGTCCTGACTTTC. The J gene is TRBJ2-6, the V gene TRBV29-1; weak D call: TRBD1 (5 bases). Germline assignment: CDR1 SQVTM and CDR2 ANQGSEA. CDR3 size: 13 residues. V shed 6 bases and J shed 2 bases, with 8 bases lying between them.

Details on this clone: The junction shows a germline mismatch at one end, possibly a read error. V is TRBV6-1 and J is TRBJ1-4; TRBD1 agrees at 8 bases. Germline lookup yields CDR1 MNHNS and CDR2 SASEGT. The CDR3 spans 13 residues. The CDR3 bases are TGTGCCAGCAGCGAAGACAGGGGCGAAAAACTGTTTTTT. Its protein product is CASSEDRGEKLFF.

V and J are TRBV18 and TRBJ1-3; tentative D call: TRBD1 (6 bases). The ends were cut back, 3 bases at V and 0 bases at J, with 12 bases in the middle. Germline V gene data show CDR1 as KGHSH and CDR2 as LQKENI. The CDR3 consists of 16 residues. The CDR3 nucleotides read TGTGCCAGCTCACCTGTGGACAGCCACTCTGGAAACACCATATATTTT. Its protein is CASSPVDSHSGNTIYF. Full variable domain (missing parts from reference TRBV18 and TRBJ1-3): NAGVMQNPRHLVRRRGQEARLRCSPMKGHSHVYWYRQLPEEGLKFMVYLQKENIIDESGMPKERFSAEFPKEGPSILRIQQVVRGDSAAYFCASSPVDSHSGNTIYFGEGSWLTVV.

The rearrangement joins TRBV7-6 to TRBJ2-5, with 9 bases aligning to TRBD2. Per germline, CDR1 SGHVS and CDR2 FNYEAQ. J lost 5 bases, V lost 4 bases, and 17 bases had no gene match. CDR3 length equals 18 residues. In DNA form, the CDR3 reads TGTGCCAGCAGCTCCCGGTTGAAGTTCGCGGGGGGGCGTGAGACCCAGTACTTC. Amino acid sequence: CASSSRLKFAGGRETQYF.

The chain employs TRBV19 and TRBJ2-4; TRBD2 is a possible D gene (5 bases). V lost 0 bases to trimming and J lost 2 bases, with 20 bases between them. Germline lookup yields CDR1 LNHDA and CDR2 SQIVND (reference sequence). The CDR3 runs to 19 residues. The CDR3 bases are TGTGCCAGTAGTATAGACTCTAGCCGGAGACATCGCCCCAAAAACATTCAGTACTTC. Its translation is CASSIDSSRRHRPKNIQYF.

This clone was recorded only once. J is TRBJ1-1 and V is TRBV5-1; D is unclear. This CDR3 has 14 amino acids. Germline V lookup: CDR1 SGHRS, CDR2 YFSETQ. V shed 0 bases and J shed 3 bases, with 9 bases lying between them. The CDR3 nucleotides are TGCGCCAGCAGCTTGGGACGGGAGGACACTGAAGCTTTCTTT. Translated: CASSLGREDTEAFF.

The rearrangement uses TRBV4-1 and TRBJ1-1; TRBD1 is a possible D gene (5 bases). CDR1 is MGHRA, CDR2 YSYEKL, per germline. The V end lost 2 bases, the J end lost 4 bases, and 8 bases lay between the germline ends. The length of the CDR3 is 13 residues. In nucleotides, the CDR3 is TGCGCCAGCAGCCAACAGGGATTCACTGAAGCTTTCTTT. Amino acid sequence: CASSQQGFTEAFF.

This chain links TRBV14 with TRBJ1-2; D unclear. The CDR3 runs to 12 residues. Germline loops: CDR1 SGHDN, CDR2 FVKESK. V lost 0 bases and J 8 bases, leaving 7 bases between the germline ends. In DNA form, the CDR3 reads TGTGCCAGCAGCCAAGATCGGAGGGGCTACACCTTC. Translating gives CASSQDRRGYTF.

The rearrangement links TRBV6-4 to TRBJ1-1; TRBD1 agrees at 7 bases. Germline V gene data show CDR1 as MRHNA and CDR2 as SNTAGT. This CDR3 comprises 13 residues. V lost 10 bases, J lost 1 base, and 6 bases stayed unmatched. CDR3 region: CATRQGGNTEAFF. CDR3 DNA sequence: TGTGCCACGAGACAGGGAGGGAACACTGAAGCTTTCTTT.

This clone was seen more than once but under ten times. The chain has TRBV5-5 and TRBJ1-5, with 9 nucleotides matching TRBD1. J gave up 3 bases and V 4 bases, and 8 bases lay outside the gene matches. This CDR3 has 16 residues. Germline-derived CDR1 and CDR2 are SGHKS and YYEKEE (reference sequence). The DNA for the CDR3 is TGTGCCAGCAGCGAAATCGGGACAGGGTACAATCAGCCCCAGCATTTT. Translating it yields CASSEIGTGYNQPQHF.

Comment on this clone: A read error is possible here, since a much larger clone lies one base away. The chain employs TRBV5-4 and TRBJ1-1; 7 bases fit TRBD1. This CDR3 contains 14 residues. V lost 5 bases to trimming and J lost 0 bases; unmatched junction nucleotides: 4. The germline V gene has CDR1 SGHNT and CDR2 YYREEE (reference sequence). This CDR3 reads CASRSTGMNTEAFF. DNA for the CDR3: TGTGCCAGCAGGTCGACAGGGATGAACACTGAAGCTTTCTTT.

The chain uses TRBV4-3 and TRBJ1-4; TRBD1 matches at 8 bases. The CDR3 has 17 amino acids. Germline V gives CDR1 LGHNA, CDR2 YSLEER. V shed 0 bases, J shed 5 bases, and the junction held 8 bases outside the gene matches. DNA for the CDR3: TGCGCCAGCAGCCAAGACGCAGGGGGCATTATGAATGAAAAACTGTTTTTT. It encodes CASSQDAGGIMNEKLFF.

The J gene is TRBJ2-3, the V gene TRBV7-9; the match to TRBD1 covers 9 bases. The J segment lost 4 bases and the V segment lost 6 bases, leaving 8 bases of the junction unmatched. CDR1 is SEHNR and CDR2 is FQNEAQ in the germline V gene (reference sequence). This CDR3 is built from 15 residues. The CDR3 reads CASRTTGGKSDTQYF. CDR3 nucleotide sequence: TGTGCCAGCAGAACAACAGGGGGCAAATCAGATACGCAGTATTTT.

V is TRBV5-1 and J is TRBJ2-5, with D possibly TRBD1 on 5 matching bases. Germline V lookup: CDR1 SGHRS, CDR2 YFSETQ. The V and J ends lost 2 bases and 1 base respectively, with 12 bases between them. CDR3 length: 15 residues. The CDR3 DNA sequence: TGCGCCAGCAGCTTCTCGACAGCCACCCAAGAGACCCAGTACTTC. This sequence encodes CASSFSTATQETQYF.

The chain joins TRBV4-3 to TRBJ2-1; 10 bases align to TRBD1. The trim removed 0 bases at V and 9 bases at J, leaving 14 bases unmatched. Looked up from germline, CDR1 is LGHNA and CDR2 is YSLEER. The CDR3 length is 18 residues. CDR3 region: CASSQDEVGQGLGSEQFF. CDR3 nucleotide sequence: TGCGCCAGCAGCCAAGATGAGGTGGGACAGGGGTTGGGGAGTGAGCAGTTCTTC.

The chain couples TRBV6-5 to TRBJ1-1; D may be TRBD1 (6 bases). The CDR3 extends over 15 amino acids. CDR1 is MNHEY and CDR2 is SVGAGI in the germline V gene. The germline V and J ends were trimmed by 2 bases and 5 bases, with 15 bases remaining between them. This CDR3 reads CASSYILGRGTEAFF. The CDR3 region has the DNA TGTGCCAGCAGTTACATACTGGGGAGGGGGACTGAAGCTTTCTTT.